This T cell receptor beta chain was identified during a study of human T cells and chemical hapten exposure. This clonotype was seen many times. Stated time point: patch test 1, 2 weeks after DPC sensitization. Specified treatment: therapeutic diphenylcyclopropenone sensitization with weekly scalp DPC. Before extraction, the whole blood was not fractionated, and total RNA was taken from it. TCRdb fed the RACE reads into MiXCR, producing one record per CDR3 protein. This sample has over 35,000 distinct CDR3 sequences, with under 4.5% found just once. The CDR3 extends over 15 amino acids. From germline, CDR1 is WSHSY and CDR2 SAAADI. The V gene lost 4 bases and the J gene lost 4 bases, with 14 bases spanning the gap.

The rearrangement joins TRBV10-2 to TRBJ1-5; weak D call: TRBD1 (6 bases). The sequence was collected from a man in his fifties or sixties with alopecia areata. Some clones in this sample may be carry-over from other donors' samples. Sequencing used whole blood, obtained in connection with sensitization to the hapten diphenylcyclopropenone (DPC). This CDR3 is CASSAVGRGNQPQHF. The CDR3 region has the DNA TGCGCCAGCAGTGCCGTGGGAAGGGGGAATCAGCCCCAGCATTTT.